The following is a T cell receptor (beta chain) sequence with its context. This entry belongs to a study of blood T cell repertoires in COVID-19. Repertoires were generated with immunoSEQ multiplex PCR, while TCRdb's copy carries only in-frame clones and drops some. The sample has approximately 53,000 clones, about 86% seen once. This CDR3 is built from 14 residues. CDR1 GTSNPN and CDR2 SVGIG come from the germline V gene (reference sequence). V gave up 5 bases and J gave up 0 bases; unmatched junction bases: 6. This receptor was identified in a woman of 80 years or more with COVID-19, enrolled during active disease. Specimen: peripheral blood. The chain combines TRBV30 with TRBJ1-1; 7 bases are shared with TRBD1. CDR3 sequence reads: CAWEWGQLNTEAFF. The CDR3 nucleotides read TGTGCCTGGGAGTGGGGACAGTTGAACACTGAAGCTTTCTTT.